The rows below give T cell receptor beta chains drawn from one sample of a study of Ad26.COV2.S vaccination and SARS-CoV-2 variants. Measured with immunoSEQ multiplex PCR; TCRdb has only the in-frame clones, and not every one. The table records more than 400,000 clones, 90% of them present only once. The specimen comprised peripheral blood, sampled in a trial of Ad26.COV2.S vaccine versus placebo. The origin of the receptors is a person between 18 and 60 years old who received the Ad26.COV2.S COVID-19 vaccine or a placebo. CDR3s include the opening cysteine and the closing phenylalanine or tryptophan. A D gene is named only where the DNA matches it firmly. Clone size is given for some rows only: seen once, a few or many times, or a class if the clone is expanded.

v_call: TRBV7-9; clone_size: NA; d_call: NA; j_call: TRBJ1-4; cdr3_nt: TGTGCCAGCAGCTTAGGACGGACTGCAACTAATGAAAAACTGTTTTTT; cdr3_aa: CASSLGRTATNEKLFF
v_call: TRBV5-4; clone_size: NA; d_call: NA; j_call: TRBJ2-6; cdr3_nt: TGTGCCAGCAGCTTGTTCTCATCTGGGGCCAACGTCCTGACTTTC; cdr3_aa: CASSLFSSGANVLTF
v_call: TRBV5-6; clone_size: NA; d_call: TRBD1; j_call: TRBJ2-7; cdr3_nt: TGTGCCAGCAGCCCCAGGACAGGCTTGGGAGAGCAGTACTTC; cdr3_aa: CASSPRTGLGEQYF
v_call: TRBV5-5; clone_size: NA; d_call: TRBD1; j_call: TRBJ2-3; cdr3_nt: TGTGCCAGCAGCCGACCTGGAGGGGACAGGGGAAGAACTAGCACAGATACGCAGTATTTT; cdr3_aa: CASSRPGGDRGRTSTDTQYF
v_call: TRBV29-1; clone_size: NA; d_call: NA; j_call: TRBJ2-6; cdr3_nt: TGCAGCGTTCAAACCGACGTGGGCTCTGGGGCCAACGTCCTGACTTTC; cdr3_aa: CSVQTDVGSGANVLTF
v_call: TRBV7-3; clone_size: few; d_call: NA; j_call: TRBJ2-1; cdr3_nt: TGTGCCAGCAGCTTATTAGGAGACAATGAGCAGTTCTTC; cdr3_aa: CASSLLGDNEQFF
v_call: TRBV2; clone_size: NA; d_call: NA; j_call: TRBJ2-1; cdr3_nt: TGTGCCAGCAGTGTACTCAGGGCAAGGGTGGGTGGTGAGCAGTTCTTC; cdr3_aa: CASSVLRARVGGEQFF
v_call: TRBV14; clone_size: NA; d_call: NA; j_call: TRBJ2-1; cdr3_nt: TGTGCCAGCAGCCAAGACAGGGGCTCCTACAATGAGCAGTTCTTC; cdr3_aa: CASSQDRGSYNEQFF
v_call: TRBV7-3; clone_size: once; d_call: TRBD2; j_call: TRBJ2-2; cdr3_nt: TGTGCCAGCAGCTTAAGGGGACTAGCGGAGCCTTATACGAACACCGGGGAGCTGTTTTTT; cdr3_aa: CASSLRGLAEPYTNTGELFF
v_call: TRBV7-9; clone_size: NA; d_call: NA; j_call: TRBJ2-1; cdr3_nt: TGTGCCAGCAGCTTAGTTAACAATGAGCAGTTCTTC; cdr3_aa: CASSLVNNEQFF
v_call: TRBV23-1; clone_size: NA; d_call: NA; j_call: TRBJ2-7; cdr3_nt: TGCGCCAGCAGTCAATCTACCGCGGCAGGGGAAGGGGGAGAGCAGTACTTC; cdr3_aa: CASSQSTAAGEGGEQYF
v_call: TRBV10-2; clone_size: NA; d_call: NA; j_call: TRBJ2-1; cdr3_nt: TGCGCCAGCAGTGATTCGGGGTGGGGGAGCTCCTACAATGAGCAGTTCTTC; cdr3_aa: CASSDSGWGSSYNEQFF
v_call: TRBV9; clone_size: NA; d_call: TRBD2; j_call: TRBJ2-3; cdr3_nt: TGTGCCAGCAGCGTAGGGACTAGCGGGAGTTTGACAGATACGCAGTATTTT; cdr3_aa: CASSVGTSGSLTDTQYF
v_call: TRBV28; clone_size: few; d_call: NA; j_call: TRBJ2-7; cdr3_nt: TGTGCCAGTAAAGTTCGGAACGAGCAGTACTTC; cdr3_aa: CASKVRNEQYF
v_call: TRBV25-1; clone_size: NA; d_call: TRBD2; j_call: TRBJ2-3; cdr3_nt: TGTGCCAGCAGTGAACTTAGCGGGAGCACAGATACGCAGTATTTT; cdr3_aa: CASSELSGSTDTQYF
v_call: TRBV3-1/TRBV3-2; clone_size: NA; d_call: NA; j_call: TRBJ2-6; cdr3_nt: TGTGCCAGCAGTTCCGTAAACTCTGGGGCCAACGTCCTGACTTTC; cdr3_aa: CASSSVNSGANVLTF
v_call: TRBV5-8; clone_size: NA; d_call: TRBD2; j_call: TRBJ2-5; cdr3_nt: TGTGCCAGCAGCTTGCTCGGGGGGGGAGGATTGGAGACCCAGTACTTC; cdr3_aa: CASSLLGGGGLETQYF